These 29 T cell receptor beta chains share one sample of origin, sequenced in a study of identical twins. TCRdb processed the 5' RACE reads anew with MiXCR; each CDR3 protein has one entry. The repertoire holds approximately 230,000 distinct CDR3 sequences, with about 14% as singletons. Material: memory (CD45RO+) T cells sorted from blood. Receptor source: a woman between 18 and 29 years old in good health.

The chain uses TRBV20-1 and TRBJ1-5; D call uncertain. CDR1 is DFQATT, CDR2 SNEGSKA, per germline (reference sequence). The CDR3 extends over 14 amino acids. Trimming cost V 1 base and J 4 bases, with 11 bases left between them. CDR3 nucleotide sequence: TGCAGTGCTAGAGTTATGAAGGGAAATCAGCCCCAGCATTTT. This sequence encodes CSARVMKGNQPQHF.

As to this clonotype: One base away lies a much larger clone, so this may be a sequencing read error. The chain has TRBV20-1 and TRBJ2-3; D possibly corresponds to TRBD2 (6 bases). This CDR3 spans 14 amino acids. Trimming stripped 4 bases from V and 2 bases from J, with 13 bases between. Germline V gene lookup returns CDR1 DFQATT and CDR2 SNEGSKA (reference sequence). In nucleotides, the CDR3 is TGCAGTGCTACTTCCCGGGGGAACACAGATACGCAGTATTTT. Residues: CSATSRGNTDTQYF.

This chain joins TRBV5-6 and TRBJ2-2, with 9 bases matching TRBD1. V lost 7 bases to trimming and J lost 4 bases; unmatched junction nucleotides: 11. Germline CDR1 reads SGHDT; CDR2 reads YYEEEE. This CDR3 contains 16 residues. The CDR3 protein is CASRPTGQGGTGELFF. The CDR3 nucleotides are TGTGCCAGCCGTCCTACGGGACAGGGAGGCACCGGGGAGCTGTTTTTT.

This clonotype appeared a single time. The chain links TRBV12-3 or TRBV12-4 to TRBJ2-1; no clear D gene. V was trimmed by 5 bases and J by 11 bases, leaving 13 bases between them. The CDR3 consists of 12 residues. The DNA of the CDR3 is TGTGCCAGCAGTCTCAGTCTCGACCAGCAGTTCTTC. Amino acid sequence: CASSLSLDQQFF.

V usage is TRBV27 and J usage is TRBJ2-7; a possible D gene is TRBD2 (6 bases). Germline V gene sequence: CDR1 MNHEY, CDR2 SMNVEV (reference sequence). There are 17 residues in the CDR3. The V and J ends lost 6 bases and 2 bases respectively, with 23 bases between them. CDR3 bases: TGTGCCAGCAGCCCTATAATACTCGGGGGAGTAACCTACGAGCAGTACTTC. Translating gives CASSPIILGGVTYEQYF.

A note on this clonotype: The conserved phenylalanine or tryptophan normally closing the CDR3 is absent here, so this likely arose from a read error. This chain's CDR3 is CSAFWTGEQYL. The CDR3 DNA is TGCAGCGCCTTCTGGACGGGCGAGCAGTACCTC. The V call is TRBV29-1, the J call TRBJ2-7, with D hard to call. Between the trimmed V and J ends, which lost 7 bases and 6 bases, there was a span of 13 bases. The CDR3 consists of 11 residues. Germline CDR1 and CDR2: SQVTM and ANQGSEA.

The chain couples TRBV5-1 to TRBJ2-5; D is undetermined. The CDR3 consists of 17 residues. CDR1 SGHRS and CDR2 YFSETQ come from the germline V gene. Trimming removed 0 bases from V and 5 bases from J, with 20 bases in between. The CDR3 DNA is TGCGCCAGCAGCTTGGGGTTGGATGCCCCCGGTTCGGAGACCCAGTACTTC. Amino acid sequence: CASSLGLDAPGSETQYF.

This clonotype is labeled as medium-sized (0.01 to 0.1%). As DNA, the CDR3 is TGCGCCAGCAGCCAAGACGGGACAGTCACAGATACGCAGTATTTT. Protein sequence: CASSQDGTVTDTQYF. This rearrangement joins TRBV4-1 to TRBJ2-3; 7 bases line up with TRBD1. The CDR3 is made up of 15 amino acids. The germline V gene encodes CDR1 MGHRA and CDR2 YSYEKL. Germline trimming cut 0 bases from V and 2 bases from J; bases unmatched to any gene: 2.

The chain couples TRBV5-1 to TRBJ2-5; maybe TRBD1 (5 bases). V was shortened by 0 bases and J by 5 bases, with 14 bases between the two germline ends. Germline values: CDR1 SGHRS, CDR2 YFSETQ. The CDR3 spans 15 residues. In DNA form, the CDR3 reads TGCGCCAGCAGCTTGGTAGGGGCCCTTGGGGAGACCCAGTACTTC. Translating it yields CASSLVGALGETQYF.

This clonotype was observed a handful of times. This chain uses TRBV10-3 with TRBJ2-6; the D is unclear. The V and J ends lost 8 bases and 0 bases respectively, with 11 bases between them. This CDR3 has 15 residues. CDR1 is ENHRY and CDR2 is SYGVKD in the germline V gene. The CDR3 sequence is CAIRTDNSGANVLTF. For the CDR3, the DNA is TGTGCCATCCGGACGGATAACTCTGGGGCCAACGTCCTGACTTTC.

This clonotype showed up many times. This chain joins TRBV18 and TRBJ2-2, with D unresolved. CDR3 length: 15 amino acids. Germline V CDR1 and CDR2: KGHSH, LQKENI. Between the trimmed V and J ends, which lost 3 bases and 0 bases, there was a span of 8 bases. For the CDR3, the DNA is TGTGCCAGCTCACCGTCGCCTTCGAACACCGGGGAGCTGTTTTTT. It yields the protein CASSPSPSNTGELFF. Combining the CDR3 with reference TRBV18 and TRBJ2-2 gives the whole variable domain NAGVMQNPRHLVRRRGQEARLRCSPMKGHSHVYWYRQLPEEGLKFMVYLQKENIIDESGMPKERFSAEFPKEGPSILRIQQVVRGDSAAYFCASSPSPSNTGELFFGEGSRLTVL.

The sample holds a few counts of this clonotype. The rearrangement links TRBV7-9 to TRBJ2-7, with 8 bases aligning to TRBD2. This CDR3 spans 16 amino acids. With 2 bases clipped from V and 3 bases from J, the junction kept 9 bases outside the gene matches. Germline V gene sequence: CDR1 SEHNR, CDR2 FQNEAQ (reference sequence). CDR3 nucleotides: TGTGCCAGCAGCTTAAGTAGGAGCGGGGGCAGCTACGAGCAGTACTTC. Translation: CASSLSRSGGSYEQYF.

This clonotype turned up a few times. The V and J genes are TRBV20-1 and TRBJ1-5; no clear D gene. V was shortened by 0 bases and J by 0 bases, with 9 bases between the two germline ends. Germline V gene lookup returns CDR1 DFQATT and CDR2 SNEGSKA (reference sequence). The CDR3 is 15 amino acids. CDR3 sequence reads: CSAREEGHSNQPQHF. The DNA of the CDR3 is TGCAGTGCTAGAGAGGAAGGGCATAGCAATCAGCCCCAGCATTTT.

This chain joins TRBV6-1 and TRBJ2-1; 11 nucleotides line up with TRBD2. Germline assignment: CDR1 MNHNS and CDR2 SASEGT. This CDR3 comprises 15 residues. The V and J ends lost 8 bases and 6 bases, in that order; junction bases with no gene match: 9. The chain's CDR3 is CASLAPGLAVNEQFF. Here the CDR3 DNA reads TGTGCCAGCCTGGCGCCGGGACTAGCGGTCAATGAGCAGTTCTTC.

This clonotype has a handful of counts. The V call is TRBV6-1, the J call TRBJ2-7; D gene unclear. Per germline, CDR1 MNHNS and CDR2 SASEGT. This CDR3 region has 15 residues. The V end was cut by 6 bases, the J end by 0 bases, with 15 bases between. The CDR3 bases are TGTGCCAGCAGAACGCCGGGTAGCAGCTCCTACGAGCAGTACTTC. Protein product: CASRTPGSSSYEQYF.

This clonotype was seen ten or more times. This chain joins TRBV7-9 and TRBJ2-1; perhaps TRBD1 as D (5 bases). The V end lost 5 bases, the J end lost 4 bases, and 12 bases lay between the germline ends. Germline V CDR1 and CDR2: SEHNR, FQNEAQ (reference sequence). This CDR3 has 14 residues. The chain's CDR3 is CASSPRTSYNEQFF. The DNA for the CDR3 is TGTGCCAGCAGCCCCCGGACATCTTACAATGAGCAGTTCTTC.

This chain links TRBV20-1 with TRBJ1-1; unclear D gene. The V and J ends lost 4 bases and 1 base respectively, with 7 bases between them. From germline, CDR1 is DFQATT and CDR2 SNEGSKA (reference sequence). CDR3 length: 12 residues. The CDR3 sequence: CSANVGNTEAFF. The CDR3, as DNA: TGCAGTGCTAACGTCGGGAACACTGAAGCTTTCTTT.

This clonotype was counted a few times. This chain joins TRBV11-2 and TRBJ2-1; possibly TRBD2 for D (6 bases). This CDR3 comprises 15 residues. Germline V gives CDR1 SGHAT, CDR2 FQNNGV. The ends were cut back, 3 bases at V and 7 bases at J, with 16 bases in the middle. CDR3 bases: TGTGCCAGCAGCTTGCGCGGCGGGGCCAGGAATGAGCAGTTCTTC. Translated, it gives CASSLRGGARNEQFF. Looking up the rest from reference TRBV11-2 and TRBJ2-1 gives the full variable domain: EAGVAQSPRYKIIEKRQSVAFWCNPISGHATLYWYQQILGQGPKLLIQFQNNGVVDDSQLPKDRFSAERLKGVDSTLKIQPAKLEDSAVYLCASSLRGGARNEQFFGPGTRLTVL.

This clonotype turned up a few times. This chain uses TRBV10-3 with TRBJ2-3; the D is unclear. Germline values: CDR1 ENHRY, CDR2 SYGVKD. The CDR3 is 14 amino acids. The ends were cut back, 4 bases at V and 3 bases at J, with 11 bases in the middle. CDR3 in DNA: TGTGCCATCAGTGCCGCTCAACTTACAGATACGCAGTATTTT. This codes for CAISAAQLTDTQYF.

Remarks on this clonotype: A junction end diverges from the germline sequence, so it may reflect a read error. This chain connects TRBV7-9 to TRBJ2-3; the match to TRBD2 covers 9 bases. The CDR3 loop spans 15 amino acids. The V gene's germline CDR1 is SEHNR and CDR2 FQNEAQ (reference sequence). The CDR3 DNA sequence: TGTGCCAGCAGCTTTCCGCGGGGGGGCACCGATACGCAGTATTTT. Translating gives CASSFPRGGTDTQYF.

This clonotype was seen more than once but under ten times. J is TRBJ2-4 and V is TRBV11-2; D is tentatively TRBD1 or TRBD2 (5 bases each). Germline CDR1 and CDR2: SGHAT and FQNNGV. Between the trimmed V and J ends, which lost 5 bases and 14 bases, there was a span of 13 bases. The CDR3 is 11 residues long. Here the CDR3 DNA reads TGTGCCAGCAGCGAGGGGTTGGTGAAGTACTTC. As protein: CASSEGLVKYF.

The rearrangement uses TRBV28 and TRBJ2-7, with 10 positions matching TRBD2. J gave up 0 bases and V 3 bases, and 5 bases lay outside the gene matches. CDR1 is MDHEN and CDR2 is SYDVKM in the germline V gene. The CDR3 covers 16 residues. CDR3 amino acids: CASSFSGRGPSYEQYF. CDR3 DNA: TGTGCCAGCAGTTTCAGCGGGAGGGGGCCCTCCTACGAGCAGTACTTC.

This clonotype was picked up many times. The DNA for the CDR3 is TGTGCCAGCAGTAGGAGGGCTGGGGGCACTGAAGCTTTCTTT. Translated: CASSRRAGGTEAFF. The rearrangement links TRBV12-3 or TRBV12-4 to TRBJ1-1, with D possibly matching TRBD1 (5 bases). The length of the CDR3 is 14 residues. Trimming pared 5 bases from V and 4 bases from J, leaving 14 bases between.

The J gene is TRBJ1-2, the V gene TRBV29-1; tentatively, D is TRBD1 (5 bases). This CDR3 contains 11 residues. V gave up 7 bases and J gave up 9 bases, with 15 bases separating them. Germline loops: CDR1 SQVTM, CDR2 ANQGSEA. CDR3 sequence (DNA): TGCAGCGGGCTCAACTGGGGGAGCTACACCTTC. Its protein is CSGLNWGSYTF.

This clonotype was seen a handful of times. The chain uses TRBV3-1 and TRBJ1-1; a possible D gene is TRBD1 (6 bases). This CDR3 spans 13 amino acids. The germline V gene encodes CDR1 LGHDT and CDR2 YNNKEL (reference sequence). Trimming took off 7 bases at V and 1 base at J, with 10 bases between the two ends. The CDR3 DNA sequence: TGTGCCAGCACCAGGACAGCGAACACTGAAGCTTTCTTT. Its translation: CASTRTANTEAFF.

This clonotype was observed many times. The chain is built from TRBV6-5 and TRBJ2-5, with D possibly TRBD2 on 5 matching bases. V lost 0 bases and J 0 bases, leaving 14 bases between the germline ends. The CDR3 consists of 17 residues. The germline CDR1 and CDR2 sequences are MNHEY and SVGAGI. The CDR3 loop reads CASSYSRRVEDQETQYF. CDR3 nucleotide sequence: TGTGCCAGCAGTTACTCGAGGCGGGTTGAAGACCAAGAGACCCAGTACTTC.

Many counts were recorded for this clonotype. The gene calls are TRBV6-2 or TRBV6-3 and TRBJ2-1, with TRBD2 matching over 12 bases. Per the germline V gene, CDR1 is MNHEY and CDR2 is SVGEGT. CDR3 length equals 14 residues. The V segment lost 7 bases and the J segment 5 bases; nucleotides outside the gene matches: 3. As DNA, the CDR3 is TGTGCCAGCACGACTAGCGGGAGCCACAATGAGCAGTTCTTC. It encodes CASTTSGSHNEQFF.

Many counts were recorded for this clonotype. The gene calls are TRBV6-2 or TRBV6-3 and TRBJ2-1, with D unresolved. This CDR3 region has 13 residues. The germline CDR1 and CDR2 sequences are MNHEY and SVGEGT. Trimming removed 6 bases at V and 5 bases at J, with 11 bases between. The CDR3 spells CASSSTENNEQFF. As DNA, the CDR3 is TGTGCCAGCAGCTCCACAGAGAACAATGAGCAGTTCTTC.

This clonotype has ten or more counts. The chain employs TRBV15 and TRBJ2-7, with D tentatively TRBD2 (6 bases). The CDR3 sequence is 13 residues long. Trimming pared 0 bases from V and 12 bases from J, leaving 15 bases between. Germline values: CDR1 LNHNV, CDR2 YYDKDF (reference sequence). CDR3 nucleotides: TGTGCCACCAGCAGAGATAGGGTACCGGAGGGGTACTTC. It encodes CATSRDRVPEGYF.